One and the same sample provided the 22 T cell receptor beta chains below, sequenced in a study of T cell responses to AZD1222 COVID-19 vaccine. Libraries were prepared by immunoSEQ multiplex PCR; TCRdb keeps only in-frame clonotypes and omits some of them. This sample has about 140,000 clones, with about 90% found just once. The sample here was peripheral blood, taken 28 days after the second AZD1222 dose. The receptors originated from an adult who received the AZD1222 COVID-19 vaccine.

The rearrangement joins TRBV12-5 to TRBJ2-3; D may match TRBD1 or TRBD2 (5 bases each). CDR3 length: 15 residues. V gave up 3 bases and J gave up 3 bases, with 13 bases separating them. Germline values: CDR1 LGHNT, CDR2 FRNRAP. Here the CDR3 DNA reads TGTGCTAGTGGTTTAGGTGGGGGTGAGACAGATACGCAGTATTTT. This codes for CASGLGGGETDTQYF.

This sequence joins TRBV20-1 and TRBJ2-3, with D tentatively TRBD1 or TRBD2 (5 bases each). Germline loops: CDR1 DFQATT, CDR2 SNEGSKA (reference sequence). The ends were cut back, 3 bases at V and 2 bases at J, with 9 bases in the middle. CDR3 length: 13 amino acids. The CDR3 here is CSASRGVTDTQYF. The CDR3, as DNA: TGCAGTGCTAGTCGGGGCGTCACAGATACGCAGTATTTT.

This chain connects TRBV18 to TRBJ1-4; the match to TRBD1 covers 8 bases. This CDR3 is 14 amino acids long. Germline V gives CDR1 KGHSH, CDR2 LQKENI. Trimming at V came to 4 bases and at J to 5 bases, leaving 3 bases not matched to a gene. The CDR3 DNA reads as TGTGCCAGCTCACTTCGGACAGGGAATGAAAAACTGTTTTTT. Amino acids: CASSLRTGNEKLFF.

The chain couples TRBV6-6 to TRBJ1-5, with D tentatively TRBD1 (6 bases). Per the germline V gene, CDR1 is MNHNY and CDR2 is SVGAGI (reference sequence). The CDR3 length is 16 residues. V shed 7 bases and J shed 1 base, with 17 bases lying between them. The CDR3 sequence is CASNPRGGSSNQPQHF. For the CDR3, the DNA is TGTGCCAGCAACCCCCGAGGGGGTTCGAGCAATCAGCCCCAGCATTTT.

The rearrangement uses TRBV5-4 and TRBJ2-3; TRBD2 matches at 8 bases. CDR1 and CDR2 (germline): SGHNT, YYREEE (reference sequence). With V trimmed by 1 base and J by 4 bases, 11 bases remained unmatched. CDR3 length: 17 amino acids. CDR3 loop: CASSLYPSLRGADTQYF. The DNA of the CDR3 is TGTGCCAGCAGCTTGTATCCATCCCTGCGGGGGGCAGATACGCAGTATTTT.

The V gene is TRBV18, the J gene TRBJ1-1; no firm D call. Trimming removed 2 bases from V and 2 bases from J, with 15 bases in between. CDR3 length equals 16 residues. Germline CDR1 KGHSH, CDR2 LQKENI. The CDR3: CASSPMEAAVNTEAFF. The CDR3 bases are TGTGCCAGCTCACCAATGGAAGCGGCAGTAAACACTGAAGCTTTCTTT.

The genes are TRBV12-3 or TRBV12-4 and TRBJ1-1; D unresolved. V was clipped by 0 bases and J by 1 base, with 0 bases between them. The CDR3 has 12 amino acids. DNA of the CDR3: TGTGCCAGCAGTTTAGCGAACACTGAAGCTTTCTTT. Its translation: CASSLANTEAFF.

The rearrangement links TRBV19 to TRBJ2-1, with 12 bases fitting TRBD2. CDR3 length equals 12 residues. Trimming at V came to 5 bases and at J to 15 bases, leaving 5 bases not matched to a gene. Looked up from germline, CDR1 is LNHDA and CDR2 is SQIVND (reference sequence). CDR3 bases: TGTGCCAGTAGTCGACTAGCGGGAGTCCGGTTCTTC. This translates into CASSRLAGVRFF.

The chain carries TRBV6-2 or TRBV6-3 and TRBJ2-3; D gene uncertain. Between the trimmed V and J ends, which lost 6 bases and 0 bases, there was a span of 16 bases. CDR1 MNHEY and CDR2 SVGEGT come from the germline V gene. This CDR3 has 16 residues. The CDR3 reads CASSGLRVPSTDTQYF. The CDR3 bases are TGTGCCAGCAGCGGTCTAAGGGTTCCTAGCACAGATACGCAGTATTTT.

The chain recombines TRBV10-3 with TRBJ1-2, with D perhaps TRBD1 (5 bases). V was clipped by 6 bases and J by 8 bases, with 13 bases between them. CDR1 ENHRY and CDR2 SYGVKD come from the germline V gene. The CDR3 totals 12 residues. CDR3 sequence reads: CAIRGVARGYTF. The CDR3 DNA follows: TGTGCCATCAGAGGGGTAGCGAGGGGCTACACCTTC.

This clone was detected ten times or more. The chain combines TRBV7-2 with TRBJ1-3; tentatively, D is TRBD1 (5 bases). Trimming removed 3 bases at V and 1 base at J, with 13 bases between. The germline gives CDR1 SGHTA, CDR2 FQGNSA. The CDR3 has 16 residues. DNA of the CDR3: TGTGCCAGCAGCTTGCAGACAGTATTTTCTGGAAACACCATATATTTT. Amino acids: CASSLQTVFSGNTIYF.

In nucleotides, the CDR3 is TGTGCCAGCAGCTTGGTGCCCTTTAGCAATCAGCCCCAGCATTTT. Protein sequence: CASSLVPFSNQPQHF. This chain links TRBV5-8 with TRBJ1-5, with no clear D. Germline loops: CDR1 SGHTS, CDR2 YDEGEE. The CDR3 runs to 15 residues. Deletions cut 0 bases from V and 0 bases from J, with 7 bases between.

The chain has TRBV7-2 and TRBJ1-5, with D possibly TRBD1 on 6 matching bases. This CDR3 comprises 14 residues. Trimming left V 3 bases short and J 7 bases short, with 13 bases between. Germline loops: CDR1 SGHTA, CDR2 FQGNSA. The CDR3 DNA reads TGTGCCAGCAGCTTCAGTCCAGGGGAACAGCCCCAGCATTTT. Protein product: CASSFSPGEQPQHF.

The chain uses TRBV20-1 and TRBJ2-7; no firm D call. V was pared by 3 bases and J by 4 bases, with 16 bases between. The CDR3 contains 14 residues. Germline assignment: CDR1 DFQATT and CDR2 SNEGSKA (reference sequence). The CDR3, as DNA: TGCAGTGCTAGTAAATCTACAGCCCCTTACGAGCAGTACTTC. It is translated as CSASKSTAPYEQYF.

The chain combines TRBV2 with TRBJ2-7, with 13 positions matching TRBD2. The CDR3 is 14 amino acids. Germline V CDR1 and CDR2: SNHLY, FYNNEI. The ends lost 4 bases at V and 6 bases at J; junction bases unmatched: 3. CDR3 DNA: TGTGCCAGCAGTGGGACTAGCGGGAGTGGCGAGCAGTACTTC. Its protein product is CASSGTSGSGEQYF.

CDR3 protein: CASSPGTGGYGYTF. DNA for the CDR3: TGTGCCAGCAGCCCCGGGACAGGGGGCTATGGCTACACCTTC. The J gene is TRBJ1-2, the V gene TRBV6-5, with TRBD1 matching 11 bases. CDR3 length equals 14 residues. CDR1 and CDR2 from the germline V gene are MNHEY and SVGAGI. After removal of 6 bases from V and 4 bases from J, the junction contained 4 bases not matched to a gene.

V usage is TRBV28 and J usage is TRBJ1-1; D might be TRBD1 (6 bases). The germline V gene encodes CDR1 MDHEN and CDR2 SYDVKM. CDR3 length: 16 residues. Deletions cut 3 bases from V and 1 base from J, with 15 bases between. CDR3 sequence: CASSFIQTGRNTEAFF. The CDR3 DNA is TGTGCCAGCAGTTTCATCCAAACAGGGCGGAACACTGAAGCTTTCTTT.

This chain links TRBV5-1 with TRBJ2-6; unclear D gene. CDR3 size: 16 residues. V lost 5 bases and J lost 0, with 12 bases in between. Looked up from germline, CDR1 is SGHRS and CDR2 is YFSETQ. The CDR3 reads CASRSNGVSGANVLTF. The CDR3 bases are TGCGCCAGCAGGTCGAACGGAGTCTCTGGGGCCAACGTCCTGACTTTC.

The CDR3 protein is CASSAPGQVYGYTF. The CDR3 DNA sequence: TGTGCCAGCAGCGCCCCGGGACAGGTCTATGGCTACACCTTC. J is TRBJ1-2 and V is TRBV7-2; 8 nucleotides line up with TRBD1. This CDR3 is 14 amino acids long. J was trimmed by 4 bases and V by 5 bases; bases with no gene match: 6. Germline CDR1 is SGHTA and CDR2 is FQGNSA.

V is TRBV7-9 and J is TRBJ1-1; perhaps TRBD1 as D (6 bases). Trimming left V 4 bases short and J 1 base short, with 19 bases between. The CDR3 spans 17 residues. Per the germline V gene, CDR1 is SEHNR and CDR2 is FQNEAQ (reference sequence). The CDR3: CASSSHRQGTKNTEAFF. CDR3 DNA: TGTGCCAGCAGCTCCCATCGGCAGGGGACTAAGAACACTGAAGCTTTCTTT. Full variable domain (missing parts from reference TRBV7-9 and TRBJ1-1): DTGVSQNPRHKITKRGQNVTFRCDPISEHNRLYWYRQTLGQGPEFLTYFQNEAQLEKSRLLSDRFSAERPKGSFSTLEIQRTEQGDSAMYLCASSSHRQGTKNTEAFFGQGTRLTVV.

The chain is built from TRBV18 and TRBJ2-6; unclear D gene. Germline values: CDR1 KGHSH, CDR2 LQKENI. Trimming left V 0 bases short and J 2 bases short, with 5 bases between. This CDR3 region has 15 residues. The CDR3 DNA reads TGTGCCAGCTCACCACCGAGGACTGGGGCCAACGTCCTGACTTTC. Residues: CASSPPRTGANVLTF.

The rearrangement joins TRBV21-1 to TRBJ2-7; TRBD2 is the table's D call, not checked against the DNA. TRBV21-1 is a listed pseudogene. There are 16 residues in the CDR3. For the CDR3, the DNA is TGTGCCAGCAGCAAAATTTGGGCGGGGAAACTCTACGAGCAGTACTTC. Translated: CASSKIWAGKLYEQYF.